The clone carrying this T cell receptor beta chain was counted once. TCRdb keeps only in-frame clones here, not all; method: immunoSEQ multiplex PCR. This table has about 76,000 clones, around 90% appearing once. The sample belongs to a study of blood T cell repertoires in COVID-19. Germline V gene sequence: CDR1 SGHTA, CDR2 FQGNSA. The CDR3 runs to 18 residues. V lost 3 bases and J lost 7; bases outside the gene matches: 12. Sequenced: peripheral blood. The rearrangement links TRBV7-2 to TRBJ2-2; 12 nucleotides agree with TRBD2. This TCR was sampled from a man between 50 and 59 years old with active COVID-19. Written as DNA, the CDR3 is TGTGCCAGCAGCTTCGGTACTAGCGGGAGGAGGCGAAGCGGGGAGCTGTTTTTT. This encodes CASSFGTSGRRRSGELFF.